This TCR beta chain comes out of a study of cytomegalovirus exposure and HLA in healthy donors. Both 60 Vbeta primers and 13 Jbeta primers went into the PCR. As originally analysed: In a later analysis, of 80 million to 90 million unique beta chains, about 10 million appeared in at least two donors. The repertoire was sequenced with immunoSEQ multiplex PCR; TCRdb's copy has only in-frame clones and lacks some. That table is the source of V, J and clone size, and D and trimming were worked out from the DNA. The repertoire has around 200,000 clones, roughly 85% of them found once; the top ten carry about 2.5%. Donors counted as nominally healthy when sampled, yet unrecorded immune exposures were likely. General study points: Upon later analysis, HLA-associated TCR beta chains proved more clonally expanded than other, equally common chains.

As to this clone: Its target is unknown.

Per germline, CDR1 SQVTM and CDR2 ANQGSEA. Trimming left V 4 bases short and J 9 bases short, with 8 bases between. The CDR3 has 10 amino acids. The V gene is TRBV29-1, the J gene TRBJ2-3; D uncertain. This sequence was found in a woman between 50 and 59 years old in good health and CMV-seronegative. Sequencing input: PBMCs. CDR3 amino acids: CSVGQATQYF. The CDR3 DNA is TGCAGCGTTGGCCAGGCGACGCAGTATTTT.